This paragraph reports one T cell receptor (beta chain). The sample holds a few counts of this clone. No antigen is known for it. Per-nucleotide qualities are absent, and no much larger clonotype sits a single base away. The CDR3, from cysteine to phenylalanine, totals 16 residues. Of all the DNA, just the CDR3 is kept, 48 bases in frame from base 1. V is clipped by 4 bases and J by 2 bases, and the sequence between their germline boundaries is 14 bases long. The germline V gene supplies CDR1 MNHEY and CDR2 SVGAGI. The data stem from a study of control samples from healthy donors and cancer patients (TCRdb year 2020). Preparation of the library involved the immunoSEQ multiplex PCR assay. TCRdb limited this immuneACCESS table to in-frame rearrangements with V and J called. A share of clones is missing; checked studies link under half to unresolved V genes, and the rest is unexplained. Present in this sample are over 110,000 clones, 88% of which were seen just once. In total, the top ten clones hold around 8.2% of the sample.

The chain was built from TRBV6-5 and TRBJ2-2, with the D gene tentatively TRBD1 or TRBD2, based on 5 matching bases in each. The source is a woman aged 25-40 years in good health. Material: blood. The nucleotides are TGTGCCAGCAGTTTCCTCGGGGCAGATAACACCGGGGAGCTGTTTTTT. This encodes CASSFLGADNTGELFF.